The sequence of this T cell receptor (beta chain) was determined in a study of Ad26.COV2.S vaccination and SARS-CoV-2 variants. Study information: Of the COV1001 trial arms, the Ad26.COV2.S arm included the donor. Ad26.COV2.S, an intramuscular injection, was given once or twice 56 days apart. Regarding the study as a whole: Comparable non-spike TCR breadth was observed in vaccine and placebo recipients.

Treatment given: some 20 received Ad26.COV2.S at low or high dose, single or two shots; a few received placebo; per-sample allocation not given. Specimens were obtained on day 63 following the first vaccine or placebo injection. Expression of Wuhan-strain SARS-CoV-2 spike came from the Ad26 vector that formed the vaccine. Details on this clone: Its antigen is still unknown. At the DNA level, this CDR3 is encoded by other sequences in the same sample as well.

Data came from immunoSEQ multiplex PCR; TCRdb stores just in-frame clones and leaves some out. The sample shows around 450,000 clones, about 89% of them seen only once. This CDR3 is 14 amino acids long. Per germline, CDR1 SGDLS and CDR2 YYNGEE. V was shortened by 0 bases and J by 0 bases, with 3 bases between the two germline ends. The material was peripheral blood, obtained in a trial of Ad26.COV2.S vaccine versus placebo. The TCR sequence derives from a person aged 18-65 years who received the Ad26.COV2.S COVID-19 vaccine or a placebo. This chain joins TRBV9 and TRBJ1-4; no clear D gene. The CDR3 nucleotides read TGTGCCAGCAGCGTAGGGTCAACTAATGAAAAACTGTTTTTT. Its protein is CASSVGSTNEKLFF.